This entry is about one TCR beta chain. Measured with immunoSEQ multiplex PCR; TCRdb has only the in-frame clones, and not every one. The sample records just under 85,000 clones, over 85% being singletons. The sample comes from a study of technical replicates of blood from a handful of donors. V lost 4 bases to trimming and J lost 3 bases; unmatched junction nucleotides: 7. CDR1 SEHNR and CDR2 FQNEAQ come from the germline V gene (reference sequence). CDR3 length equals 16 residues. The sequence was collected from a human donor in good health. The chain recombines TRBV7-9 with TRBJ2-1; 9 bases align to TRBD2. Sequencing used T cells isolated from PBMCs. CDR3 in DNA: TGTGCCAGCAGCTCTTATAGCGGGAGTAACTACAATGAGCAGTTCTTC. It specifies CASSSYSGSNYNEQFF.